A single sample gave rise to the 14 T cell receptor beta chains below, sequenced in a study of blood T cell repertoires in COVID-19. Here immunoSEQ multiplex PCR was the method, and the copy in TCRdb shows in-frame clones only, minus some. This sample has about 14,000 clones, with approximately 73% found just once. Sequencing used peripheral blood. The receptors were gathered from a boy under 10 years old with active or convalescent COVID-19.

CDR3 sequence (DNA): TGTGCCACCAGTGATCCCCAGGGCGGGGAGCTGTTTTTT. Encoded protein: CATSDPQGGELFF. The chain uses TRBV24-1 and TRBJ2-2; D possibly corresponds to TRBD1 (5 bases). This CDR3 region has 13 residues. Germline V gene sequence: CDR1 KGHDR, CDR2 SFDVKD. Trimming removed 3 bases from V and 7 bases from J, with 8 bases in between.

The rearrangement uses TRBV29-1 and TRBJ2-3; 8 bases line up with TRBD2. The CDR3 spans 14 residues. From germline, CDR1 is SQVTM and CDR2 ANQGSEA. V lost 3 bases, J lost 7 bases, and 9 bases stayed unmatched. The CDR3 reads CSVDVTGGLYTQYF. The CDR3 DNA follows: TGCAGCGTTGACGTAACGGGGGGGCTGTATACGCAGTATTTT.

This chain joins TRBV5-1 and TRBJ1-2; 8 positions match TRBD1. J lost 6 bases, V lost 4 bases, and 2 bases had no gene match. The CDR3 runs 12 residues. Germline V gene lookup returns CDR1 SGHRS and CDR2 YFSETQ. The CDR3 reads CASSETGDGYTF. In DNA, the CDR3 is TGCGCCAGCAGCGAGACAGGGGATGGCTACACCTTC.

This chain connects TRBV5-1 to TRBJ1-2; 7 nucleotides align to TRBD1. The CDR3 is made up of 15 amino acids. Germline V gene lookup returns CDR1 SGHRS and CDR2 YFSETQ. V was clipped by 4 bases and J by 8 bases; unmatched bases: 14. CDR3 in DNA: TGCGCCAGCAGCAACACCGACAGGGCCTTATACGGCTACACCTTC. It translates to CASSNTDRALYGYTF.

This clone is deemed medium-sized (0.01 to 0.1%). The rearrangement links TRBV28 to TRBJ2-5; 10 positions agree with TRBD2. The CDR3 loop spans 14 amino acids. After removal of 3 bases from V and 8 bases from J, the junction contained 6 bases not matched to a gene. Looked up from germline, CDR1 is MDHEN and CDR2 is SYDVKM. The CDR3 loop is CASSFLAGGGTQYF. The CDR3 DNA is TGTGCCAGCAGTTTCTTAGCGGGAGGAGGAACCCAGTACTTC.

The rearrangement joins TRBV11-2 to TRBJ2-1; no definite D call. There are 14 residues in the CDR3. Germline-derived CDR1 and CDR2 are SGHAT and FQNNGV. V was shortened by 5 bases and J by 5 bases, with 13 bases between the two germline ends. CDR3 in DNA: TGTGCCAGCAGCCCCCCGGTTGGTGACAATGAGCAGTTCTTC. Protein sequence: CASSPPVGDNEQFF.

This chain joins TRBV7-2 and TRBJ2-2; 7 bases line up with TRBD1. This CDR3 is built from 15 residues. The V and J ends lost 2 bases and 1 base, in that order; junction bases with no gene match: 1. Germline V gene lookup returns CDR1 SGHTA and CDR2 FQGNSA. The CDR3 region is CASSLRTGNTGELFF. CDR3 nucleotide sequence: TGTGCCAGCAGCTTAAGGACAGGGAACACCGGGGAGCTGTTTTTT.

V gene TRBV6-5 combines with J gene TRBJ2-6, with 10 bases that match TRBD1. Germline V CDR1 and CDR2: MNHEY, SVGAGI. Trimming removed 11 bases from V and 0 bases from J; junction bases left unmatched: 4. This CDR3 spans 15 amino acids. DNA for the CDR3: TGTGCCGGGCGGACAGGGGGCTCTGGGGCCAACGTCCTGACTTTC. It yields the protein CAGRTGGSGANVLTF.

Relative to its sample, this clone is medium-sized. This chain connects TRBV5-1 to TRBJ1-3, with D possibly matching TRBD1 (6 bases). With 4 bases removed from V and 4 bases from J, the gap between germline ends came to 12 bases. CDR3 size: 14 residues. Per germline, CDR1 SGHRS and CDR2 YFSETQ. CDR3 nucleotides: TGCGCCAGCAGCGCGGCGGACAGAGGAAACACCATATATTTT. Its protein product is CASSAADRGNTIYF.

CDR3 DNA: TGTGCCTGGAGTGTTGGGAGCAACTCTGGAAACACCATATATTTT. It is translated as CAWSVGSNSGNTIYF. The gene calls are TRBV30 and TRBJ1-3; D is ambiguous. The germline V gene has CDR1 GTSNPN and CDR2 SVGIG (reference sequence). The CDR3 spans 15 residues. Trimming cost V 0 bases and J 0 bases, with 9 bases left between them.

The chain has TRBV3-1 (or the pseudogene TRBV3-2) and TRBJ2-7; TRBD2 agrees at 9 bases. There are 14 residues in the CDR3. Germline trimming cut 5 bases from V and 5 bases from J; bases unmatched to any gene: 7. CDR1 and CDR2 from the germline V gene are LGHDT and YNNKEL (reference sequence). CDR3 bases: TGTGCCAGCAGCTCGAGCGGGAGGCCCCACGAGCAGTACTTC. Protein: CASSSSGRPHEQYF.

The CDR3 loop is CASSVAGLLNEQYF. Here the CDR3 DNA reads TGTGCCAGCAGTGTTGCGGGACTTTTAAACGAGCAGTACTTC. The rearrangement joins TRBV2 to TRBJ2-7; possibly TRBD2 for D (6 bases). Germline V lookup: CDR1 SNHLY, CDR2 FYNNEI. This CDR3 comprises 14 residues. The V gene lost 4 bases and the J gene lost 5 bases, with 15 bases spanning the gap.

J is TRBJ2-2 and V is TRBV7-8; a possible D gene is TRBD1 (6 bases). CDR3 length equals 19 residues. Germline V CDR1 and CDR2: SGHVS, FQNEAQ. V lost 0 bases and J 0 bases, leaving 17 bases between the germline ends. The CDR3 DNA reads as TGTGCCAGCAGCTTAGCGCAGTTGTGGGACACTGCGAACACCGGGGAGCTGTTTTTT. Its translation is CASSLAQLWDTANTGELFF.

On this clone itself: One end of the junction is discordant with germline, which a read error may explain. V gene TRBV11-2 combines with J gene TRBJ2-3, with D uncertain. This CDR3 is 11 amino acids long. Germline V CDR1 and CDR2: SGHAT, FQNNGV. In nucleotides, the CDR3 is TGTGCCAGCAGCTCCGGTCCTAGAATGGATTTT. Translation gives CASSSGPRMDF.